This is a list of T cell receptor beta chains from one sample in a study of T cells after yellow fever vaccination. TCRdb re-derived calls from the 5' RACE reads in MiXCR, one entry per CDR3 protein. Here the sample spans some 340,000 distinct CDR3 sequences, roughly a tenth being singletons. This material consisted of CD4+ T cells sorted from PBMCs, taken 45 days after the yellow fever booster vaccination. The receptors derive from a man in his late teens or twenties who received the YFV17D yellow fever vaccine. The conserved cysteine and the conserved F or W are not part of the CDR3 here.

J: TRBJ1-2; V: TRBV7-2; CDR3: ASSSSRGGYT
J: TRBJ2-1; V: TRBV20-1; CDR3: SADQGLARNEQF
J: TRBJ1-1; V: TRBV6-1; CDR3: ASSGLRNTEAF
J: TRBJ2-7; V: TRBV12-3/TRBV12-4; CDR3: ASNSDGVSYEQY
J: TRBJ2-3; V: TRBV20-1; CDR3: SARDRRRTDTQY
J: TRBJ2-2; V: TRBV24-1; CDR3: ATSVTTGETGELF
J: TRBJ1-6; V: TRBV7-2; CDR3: ASSPGVGTGIGSPLH
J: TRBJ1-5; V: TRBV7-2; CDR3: ASSFFVNQPQH
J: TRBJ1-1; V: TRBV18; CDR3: ASSGTGGYTEAF
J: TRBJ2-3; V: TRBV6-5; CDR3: ASREQGWDTDTQY
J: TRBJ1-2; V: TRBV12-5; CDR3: ASAGRGGGYT
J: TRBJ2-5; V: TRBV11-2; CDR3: ASSFDYRTGGGETQY
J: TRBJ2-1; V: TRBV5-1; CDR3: ASSLVPRGSSYNEQF
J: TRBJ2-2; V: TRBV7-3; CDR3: ASSPPGTSGATGELF
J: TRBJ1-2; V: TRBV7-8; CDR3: AGSTGYGYT
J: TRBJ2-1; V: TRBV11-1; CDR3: ASSLIRRGAYNEQF
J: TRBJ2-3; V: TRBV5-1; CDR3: ASRQNPAGAATDTQY
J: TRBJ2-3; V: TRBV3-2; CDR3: ASSQDRRDTQY
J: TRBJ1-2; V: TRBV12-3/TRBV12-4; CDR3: ASSSGGATVYGYT
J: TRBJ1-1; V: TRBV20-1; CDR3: SASRQTTEAF
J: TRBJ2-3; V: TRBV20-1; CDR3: RTSGSSDTQY
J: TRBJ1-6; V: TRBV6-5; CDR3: ASSYERRNSPLH
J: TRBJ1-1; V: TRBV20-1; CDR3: SARVDTRDMNTEAF
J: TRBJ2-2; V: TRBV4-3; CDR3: ASSGQRGTGELF
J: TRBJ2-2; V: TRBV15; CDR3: ATSRDLQGGRGELF
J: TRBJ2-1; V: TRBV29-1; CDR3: SVGGRGGPPDEQF
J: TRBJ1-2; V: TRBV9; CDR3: ASSVEGGGTGTFGYT
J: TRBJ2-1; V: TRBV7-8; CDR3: DSSLRAYNEQF
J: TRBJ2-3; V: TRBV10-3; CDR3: AISEYERGYTDTQY
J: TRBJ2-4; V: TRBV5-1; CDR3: ASSPGQLLNIQY
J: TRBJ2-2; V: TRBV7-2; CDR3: ASSHGGSGELF
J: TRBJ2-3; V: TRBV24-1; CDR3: ATSDTRGYGDTQY
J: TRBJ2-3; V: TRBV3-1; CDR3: ASSQGVGTTDTQY
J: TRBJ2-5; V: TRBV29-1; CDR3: SVEDPRGETQY
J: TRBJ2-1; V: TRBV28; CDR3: ASSPPPRRSNEQF
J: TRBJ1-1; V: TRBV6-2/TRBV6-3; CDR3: ASSYGPRTEAF
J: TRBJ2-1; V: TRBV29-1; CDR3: SARGTVPSYNEQF
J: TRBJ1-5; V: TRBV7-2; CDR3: ASSPNRYNQPQH
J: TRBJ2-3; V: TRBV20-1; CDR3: SANPGLAHSDTQY
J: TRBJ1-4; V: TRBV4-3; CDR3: ASSPLVGAGAGKLF
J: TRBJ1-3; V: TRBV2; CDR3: ASSESGGSGNTIY
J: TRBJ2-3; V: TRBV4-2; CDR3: ASSQVTASGSTDTQY
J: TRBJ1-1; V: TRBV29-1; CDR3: SVRINTEAF
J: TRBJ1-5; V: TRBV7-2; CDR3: ASSEGGGYQPQH
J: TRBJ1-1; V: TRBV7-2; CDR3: ASSRREFRAF
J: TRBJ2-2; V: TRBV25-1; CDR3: ASRLAGNTGELF
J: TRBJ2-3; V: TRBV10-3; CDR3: AITRQGGDTQY